This T cell receptor (beta chain) was sequenced for a study of Graves' ophthalmopathy and Graves' hyperthyroidism. Amplification of TCR beta CDR3 regions used RNA transcripts. First-round RT-PCR relied on HTBI primers, and a second-round multiplex PCR came next. TCRdb fed the multiplex PCR reads into MiXCR, producing one record per CDR3 protein. Altogether 650,000 to 900,000 distinct CDR3 sequences are present, roughly two fifths being singletons, with the ten largest covering 44%. The V gene's germline CDR1 is SGDLS and CDR2 YYNGEE. V was trimmed by 4 bases and J by 3 bases, leaving 22 bases between them. This CDR3 has 17 residues.

What was sequenced was peripheral blood. The V and J genes are TRBV9 and TRBJ1-2, with D tentatively TRBD1 (5 bases). The clonotype was recovered from an adult man with Graves' ophthalmopathy. The CDR3 reads CASSTDWTNVNHYGYTF. DNA of the CDR3: TGTGCCAGCAGCACGGACTGGACAAACGTCAACCACTATGGCTACACCTTC.